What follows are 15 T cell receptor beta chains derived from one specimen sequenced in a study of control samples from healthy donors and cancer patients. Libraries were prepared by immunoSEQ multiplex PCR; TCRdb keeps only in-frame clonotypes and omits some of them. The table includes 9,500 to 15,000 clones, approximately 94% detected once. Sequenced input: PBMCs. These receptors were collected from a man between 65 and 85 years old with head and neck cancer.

As DNA, the CDR3 is TGTGCCAGTACCCGACCGCAAATCATTCAGTACTTC. This sequence encodes CASTRPQIIQYF. The chain has TRBV19 and TRBJ2-4; D remains unclear. V was shortened by 7 bases and J by 9 bases, with 13 bases between the two germline ends. This CDR3 is built from 12 residues. Per the germline V gene, CDR1 is LNHDA and CDR2 is SQIVND (reference sequence).

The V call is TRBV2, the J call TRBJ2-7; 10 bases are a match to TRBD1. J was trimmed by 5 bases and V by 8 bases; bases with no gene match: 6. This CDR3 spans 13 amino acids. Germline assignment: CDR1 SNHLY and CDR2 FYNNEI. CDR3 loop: CASLGQGWNEQYF. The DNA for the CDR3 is TGTGCCAGCTTGGGACAGGGGTGGAACGAGCAGTACTTC.

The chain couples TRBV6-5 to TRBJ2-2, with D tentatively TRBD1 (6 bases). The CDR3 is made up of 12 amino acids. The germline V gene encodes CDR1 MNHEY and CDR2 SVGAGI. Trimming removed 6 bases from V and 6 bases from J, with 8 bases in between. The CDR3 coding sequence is TGTGCCAGCAGACAGGGACCCGGGGAGCTGTTTTTT. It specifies CASRQGPGELFF.

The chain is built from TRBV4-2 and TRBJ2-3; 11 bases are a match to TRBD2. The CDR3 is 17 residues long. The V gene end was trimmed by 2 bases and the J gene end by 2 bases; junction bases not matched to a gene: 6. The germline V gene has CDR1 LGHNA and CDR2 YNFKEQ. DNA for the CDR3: TGTGCCAGCAGCCAATATCTAGCGGGGGGCTTCACAGATACGCAGTATTTT. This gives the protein CASSQYLAGGFTDTQYF.

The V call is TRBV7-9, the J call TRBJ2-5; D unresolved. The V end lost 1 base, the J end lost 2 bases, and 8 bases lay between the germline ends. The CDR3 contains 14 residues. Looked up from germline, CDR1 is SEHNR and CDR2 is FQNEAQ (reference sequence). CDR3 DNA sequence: TGTGCCAGCAGCTTAGTGGCCACACAAGAGACCCAGTACTTC. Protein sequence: CASSLVATQETQYF.

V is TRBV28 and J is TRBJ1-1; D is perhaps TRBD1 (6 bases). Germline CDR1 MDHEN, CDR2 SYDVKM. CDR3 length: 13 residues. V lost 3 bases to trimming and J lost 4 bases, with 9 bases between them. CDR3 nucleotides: TGTGCCAGCAGTTTTCCAGGGGCCACTGAAGCTTTCTTT. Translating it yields CASSFPGATEAFF.

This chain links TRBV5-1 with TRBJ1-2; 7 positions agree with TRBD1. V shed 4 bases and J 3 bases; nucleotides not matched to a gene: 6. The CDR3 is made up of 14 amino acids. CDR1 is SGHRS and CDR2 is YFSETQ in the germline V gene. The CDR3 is CASSVGDRDYGYTF. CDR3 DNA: TGCGCCAGCAGCGTAGGCGACAGGGACTATGGCTACACCTTC.

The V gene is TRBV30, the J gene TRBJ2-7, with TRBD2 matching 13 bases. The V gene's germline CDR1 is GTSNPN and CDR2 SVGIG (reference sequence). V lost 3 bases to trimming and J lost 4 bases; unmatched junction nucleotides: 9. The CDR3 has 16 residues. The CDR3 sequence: CAWRLFRTSGGYEQYF. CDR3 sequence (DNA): TGTGCCTGGAGACTCTTCCGGACTAGCGGGGGATACGAGCAGTACTTC.

The DNA of the CDR3 is TGTGCCAGCAGCTCTGTGGATCTACACGCACGAAACACCATATATTTT. This encodes CASSSVDLHARNTIYF. The chain carries TRBV3-1 (or the pseudogene TRBV3-2) and TRBJ1-3; D remains ambiguous. The CDR3 has 16 residues. Trimming removed 5 bases at V and 5 bases at J, with 19 bases between. The germline CDR1 and CDR2 sequences are LGHDT and YNNKEL (reference sequence).

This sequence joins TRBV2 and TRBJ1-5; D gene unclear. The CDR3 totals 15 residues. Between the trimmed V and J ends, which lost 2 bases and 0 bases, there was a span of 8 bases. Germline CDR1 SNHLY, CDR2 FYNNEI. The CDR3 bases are TGTGCCAGCAGTGAAACGTCCCATAGCAATCAGCCCCAGCATTTT. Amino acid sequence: CASSETSHSNQPQHF.

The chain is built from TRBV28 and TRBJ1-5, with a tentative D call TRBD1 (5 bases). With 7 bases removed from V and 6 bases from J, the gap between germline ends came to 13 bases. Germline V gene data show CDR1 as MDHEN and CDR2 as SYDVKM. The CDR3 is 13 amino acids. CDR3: CASTGTRGQPQHF. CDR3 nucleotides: TGTGCCAGCACCGGGACCCGGGGTCAGCCCCAGCATTTT.

Written as DNA, the CDR3 is TGTGCCAGCAGCTTGGATCAGTCCGGATTCAATGAGCAGTTCTTC. This sequence encodes CASSLDQSGFNEQFF. The chain is built from TRBV5-4 and TRBJ2-1; no reliable D call. Germline V CDR1 and CDR2: SGHNT, YYREEE (reference sequence). This CDR3 comprises 15 residues. Deletions cut 0 bases from V and 6 bases from J, with 13 bases between.

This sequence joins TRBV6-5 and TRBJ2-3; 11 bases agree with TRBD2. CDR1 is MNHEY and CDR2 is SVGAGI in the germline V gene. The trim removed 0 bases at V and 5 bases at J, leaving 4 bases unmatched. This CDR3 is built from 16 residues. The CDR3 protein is CASSYSASGRRDTQYF. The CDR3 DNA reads TGTGCCAGCAGTTACTCGGCTAGCGGGAGGAGAGATACGCAGTATTTT.

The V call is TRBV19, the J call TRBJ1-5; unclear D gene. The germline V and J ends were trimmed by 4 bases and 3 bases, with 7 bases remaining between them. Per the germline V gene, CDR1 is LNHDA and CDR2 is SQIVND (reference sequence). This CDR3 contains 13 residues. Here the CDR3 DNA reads TGTGCCAGTAGTAACCGCCCCAATCAGCCCCAGCATTTT. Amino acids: CASSNRPNQPQHF.

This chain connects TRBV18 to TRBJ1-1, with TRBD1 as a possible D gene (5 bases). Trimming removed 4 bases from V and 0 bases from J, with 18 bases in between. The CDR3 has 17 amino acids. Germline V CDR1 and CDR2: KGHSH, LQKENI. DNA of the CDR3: TGTGCCAGCTCACTCCGGGACGGTGGGCTCATGAACACTGAAGCTTTCTTT. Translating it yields CASSLRDGGLMNTEAFF.